These 4 T cell receptor beta chains share one sample of origin, sequenced in a study of PD-L1 blockade in urothelial cancer. Stated time point: pretreatment peripheral blood. Measured with immunoSEQ multiplex PCR; TCRdb has only the in-frame clones, and not every one. The sample yields tens of thousands of clones, around 89% seen once. This specimen was PBMCs, taken around atezolizumab (anti-PD-L1) treatment. These receptors were obtained from a man in his 60s with urothelial cancer.

The chain employs TRBV7-9 and TRBJ2-7; 14 positions agree with TRBD2. Germline values: CDR1 SEHNR, CDR2 FQNEAQ (reference sequence). Trimming at V came to 5 bases and at J to 4 bases, leaving 4 bases not matched to a gene. The CDR3 has 15 amino acids. CDR3 nucleotides: TGTGCCAGCAGCCCCCGGACTAGCGGGGGGTACGAGCAGTACTTC. This translates into CASSPRTSGGYEQYF.

The rearrangement joins TRBV5-6 to TRBJ1-4; 9 bases agree with TRBD1. The CDR3 totals 16 residues. Germline loops: CDR1 SGHDT, CDR2 YYEEEE. Trimming cost V 3 bases and J 8 bases; bases outside gene matches: 11. CDR3 DNA: TGTGCCAGCAGCTCCTCCCACACAGGGGGCGGAGAAAAACTGTTTTTT. It translates to CASSSSHTGGGEKLFF.

This chain uses TRBV10-2 with TRBJ2-2; 9 bases are a match to TRBD1. With V trimmed by 7 bases and J by 0 bases, 6 bases remained unmatched. This CDR3 has 16 amino acids. CDR1 and CDR2 from the germline V gene are WSHSY and SAAADI. The CDR3 DNA follows: TGCGCCAGCACAGGGACAGGGCGGTCGAACACCGGGGAGCTGTTTTTT. It codes for CASTGTGRSNTGELFF.

The chain carries TRBV5-6 and TRBJ1-1; 10 nucleotides line up with TRBD1. The CDR3 length is 16 residues. V lost 4 bases to trimming and J lost 3 bases; unmatched junction nucleotides: 9. CDR1 is SGHDT, CDR2 YYEEEE, per germline. As DNA, the CDR3 is TGTGCCAGCAGCGCCGAGGGACAGGGGTGGTACACTGAAGCTTTCTTT. Its protein is CASSAEGQGWYTEAFF.